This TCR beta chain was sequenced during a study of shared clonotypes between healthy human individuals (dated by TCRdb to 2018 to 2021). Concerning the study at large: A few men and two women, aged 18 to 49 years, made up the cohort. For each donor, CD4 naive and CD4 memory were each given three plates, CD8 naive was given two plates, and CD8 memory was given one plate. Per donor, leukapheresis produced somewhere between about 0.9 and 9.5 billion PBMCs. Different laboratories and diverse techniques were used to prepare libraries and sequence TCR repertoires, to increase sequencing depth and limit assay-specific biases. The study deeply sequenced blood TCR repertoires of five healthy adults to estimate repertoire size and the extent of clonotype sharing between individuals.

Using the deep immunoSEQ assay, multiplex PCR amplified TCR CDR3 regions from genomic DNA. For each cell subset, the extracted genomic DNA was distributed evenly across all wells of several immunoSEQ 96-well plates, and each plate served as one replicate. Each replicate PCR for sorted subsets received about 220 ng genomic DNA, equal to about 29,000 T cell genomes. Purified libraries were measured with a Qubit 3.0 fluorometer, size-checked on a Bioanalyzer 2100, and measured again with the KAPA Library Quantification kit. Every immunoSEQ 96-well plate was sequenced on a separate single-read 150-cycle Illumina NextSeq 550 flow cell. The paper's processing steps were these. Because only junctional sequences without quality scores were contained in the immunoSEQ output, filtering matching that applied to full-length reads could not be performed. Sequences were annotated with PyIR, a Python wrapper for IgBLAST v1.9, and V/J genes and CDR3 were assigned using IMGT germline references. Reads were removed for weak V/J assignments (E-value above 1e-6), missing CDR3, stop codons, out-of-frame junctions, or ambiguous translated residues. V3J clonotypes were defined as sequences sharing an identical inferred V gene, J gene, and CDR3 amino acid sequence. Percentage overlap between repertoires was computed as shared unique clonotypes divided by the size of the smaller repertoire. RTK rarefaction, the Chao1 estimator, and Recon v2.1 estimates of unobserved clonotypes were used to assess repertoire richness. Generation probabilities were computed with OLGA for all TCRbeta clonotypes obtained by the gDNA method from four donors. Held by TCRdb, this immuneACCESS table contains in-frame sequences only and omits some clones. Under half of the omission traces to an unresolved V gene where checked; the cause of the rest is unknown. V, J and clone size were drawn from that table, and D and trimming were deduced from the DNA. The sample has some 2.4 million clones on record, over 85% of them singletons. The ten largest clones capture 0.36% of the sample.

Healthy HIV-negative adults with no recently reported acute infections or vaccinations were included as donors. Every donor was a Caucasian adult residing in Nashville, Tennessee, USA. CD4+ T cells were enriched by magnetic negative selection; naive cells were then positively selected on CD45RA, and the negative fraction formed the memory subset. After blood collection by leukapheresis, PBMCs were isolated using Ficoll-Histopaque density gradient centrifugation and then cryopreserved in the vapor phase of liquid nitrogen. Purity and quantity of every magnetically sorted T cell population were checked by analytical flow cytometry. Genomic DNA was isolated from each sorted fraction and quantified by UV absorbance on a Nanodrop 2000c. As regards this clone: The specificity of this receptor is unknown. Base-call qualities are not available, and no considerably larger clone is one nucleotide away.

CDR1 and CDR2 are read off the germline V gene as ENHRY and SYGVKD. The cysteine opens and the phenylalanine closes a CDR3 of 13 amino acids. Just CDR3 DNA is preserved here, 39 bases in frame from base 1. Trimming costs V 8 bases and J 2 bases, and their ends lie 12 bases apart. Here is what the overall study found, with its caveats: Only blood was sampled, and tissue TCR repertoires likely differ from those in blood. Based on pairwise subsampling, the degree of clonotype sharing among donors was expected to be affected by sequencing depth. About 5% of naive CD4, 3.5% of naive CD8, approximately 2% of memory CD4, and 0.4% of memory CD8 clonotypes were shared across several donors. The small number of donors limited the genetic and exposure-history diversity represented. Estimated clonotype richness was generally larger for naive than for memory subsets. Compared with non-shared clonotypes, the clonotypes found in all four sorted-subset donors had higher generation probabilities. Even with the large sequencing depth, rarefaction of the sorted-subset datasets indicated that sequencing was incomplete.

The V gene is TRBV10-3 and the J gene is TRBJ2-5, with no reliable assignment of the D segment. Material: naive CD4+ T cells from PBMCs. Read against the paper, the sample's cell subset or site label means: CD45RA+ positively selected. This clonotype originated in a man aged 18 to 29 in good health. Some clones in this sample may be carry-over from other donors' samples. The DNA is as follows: TGTGCCATCCAATTGCACATGCAAGAGACCCAGTACTTC. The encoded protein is CAIQLHMQETQYF.